These 11 T cell receptor beta chains were all obtained from the same sample, sequenced in a study of radiotherapy plus CTLA-4 blockade in lung cancer. The protocol was immunoSEQ multiplex PCR, while the TCRdb copy is restricted to in-frame clones and leaves out a portion. This table has tens of thousands of clones, 84% appearing once. The material was peripheral blood, obtained from a patient treated with radiotherapy plus ipilimumab. The receptors stem from a human donor with non-small cell lung cancer whose response to radiotherapy plus ipilimumab could not be evaluated.

This chain uses TRBV4-3 with TRBJ2-1; TRBD2 matches at 16 bases. J gave up 8 bases and V 0 bases, and 7 bases lay outside the gene matches. The length of the CDR3 is 18 residues. Germline V CDR1 and CDR2: LGHNA, YSLEER. In nucleotides, the CDR3 is TGCGCCAGCAGCCAAGACGGGACTAGCGGGAGGGTGTTCTATGAGCAGTTCTTC. Residues: CASSQDGTSGRVFYEQFF.

CDR3 amino acids: CASSARRGNQPQHF. CDR3 bases: TGCGCCAGCAGCGCCCGCAGGGGAAATCAGCCCCAGCATTTT. This chain links TRBV4-3 with TRBJ1-5; D might be TRBD1 (6 bases). Trimming removed 5 bases from V and 4 bases from J, with 12 bases in between. The germline V gene has CDR1 LGHNA and CDR2 YSLEER. This CDR3 is 14 amino acids long.

The chain combines TRBV5-1 with TRBJ2-5; 9 nucleotides align to TRBD1. The DNA end lines up better with TRBJ2-7; the J call may be wrong. This CDR3 comprises 14 residues. Germline V gives CDR1 SGHRS, CDR2 YFSETQ. CDR3 protein: CASSLGTGVYEQYF. CDR3 coding DNA: TGCGCCAGCAGCTTGGGGACAGGGGTGTACGAGCAGTACTTC.

The CDR3 sequence is CASSFRDSISTNEKLFF. In nucleotides, the CDR3 is TGTGCCAGCAGCTTCCGGGACAGCATTTCAACTAATGAAAAACTGTTTTTT. The rearrangement joins TRBV5-5 to TRBJ1-4, with 7 bases aligning to TRBD1. This CDR3 comprises 17 residues. The trim removed 2 bases at V and 0 bases at J, leaving 7 bases unmatched. Germline CDR1 is SGHKS and CDR2 is YYEKEE (reference sequence).

This clone was detected only a few times. The V gene is TRBV28, the J gene TRBJ1-1; maybe TRBD1 (5 bases). Trimming pared 7 bases from V and 4 bases from J, leaving 22 bases between. Germline V gives CDR1 MDHEN, CDR2 SYDVKM. The CDR3 has 16 amino acids. DNA of the CDR3: TGTGCCAGCACCCCTTCGGAGGGGCGGGGGGTCACTGAAGCTTTCTTT. Residues: CASTPSEGRGVTEAFF. Based on the CDR3 plus reference TRBV28 and TRBJ1-1, the full variable domain is DVKVTQSSRYLVKRTGEKVFLECVQDMDHENMFWYRQDPGLGLRLIYFSYDVKMKEKGDIPEGYSVSREKKERFSLILESASTNQTSMYLCASTPSEGRGVTEAFFGQGTRLTVV.

The chain carries TRBV6-1 and TRBJ2-7; D might be TRBD1 (6 bases). Germline V CDR1 and CDR2: MNHNS, SASEGT. V lost 2 bases to trimming and J lost 3 bases, with 17 bases between them. There are 16 residues in the CDR3. CDR3 sequence (DNA): TGTGCCAGCAGTGAATACTTGAAGGGGGTAATCTACGAGCAGTACTTC. It codes for CASSEYLKGVIYEQYF.

This clone was detected once. The genes are TRBV9 and TRBJ1-3; 11 nucleotides line up with TRBD1. Germline assignment: CDR1 SGDLS and CDR2 YYNGEE. V dropped 4 bases and J dropped 0; count of bases not matched to a gene: 6. The CDR3 runs to 17 residues. CDR3 region: CASSPRDRGISGNTIYF. CDR3 bases: TGTGCCAGCAGCCCTCGGGACAGGGGGATCTCTGGAAACACCATATATTTT.

This chain links TRBV6-5 with TRBJ2-5; possibly TRBD2 for D (6 bases). The V end was cut by 0 bases, the J end by 7 bases, with 12 bases between. This CDR3 has 14 residues. Germline CDR1 MNHEY, CDR2 SVGAGI. The CDR3 is CASSYSFSGGTQYF. Written as DNA, the CDR3 is TGTGCCAGCAGTTACTCTTTCTCCGGGGGGACCCAGTACTTC.

V is TRBV6-5 and J is TRBJ1-1; D is perhaps TRBD1 (6 bases). The CDR3 runs to 14 residues. V gave up 11 bases and J gave up 4 bases, with 20 bases separating them. Germline lookup yields CDR1 MNHEY and CDR2 SVGAGI. The CDR3 here is CASAEQGPPTEAFF. The CDR3 coding sequence is TGTGCCTCGGCGGAACAGGGACCCCCCACTGAAGCTTTCTTT.

V and J are TRBV6-5 and TRBJ1-2; a weak D match, TRBD1 (6 bases). The CDR3 spans 15 residues. In germline, CDR1 is MNHEY, CDR2 SVGAGI. Trimming took 5 bases from V and 2 from J, leaving 15 bases between them. CDR3 nucleotide sequence: TGTGCCAGCAGTCGTAGACAGGATTTAAACTATGGCTACACCTTC. As protein: CASSRRQDLNYGYTF.

This clone was observed a single time. J is TRBJ2-6 and V is TRBV7-2, with D possibly being TRBD1 (5 bases). Germline V lookup: CDR1 SGHTA, CDR2 FQGNSA. Trimming pared 5 bases from V and 0 bases from J, leaving 8 bases between. This CDR3 is 15 amino acids long. This CDR3 is CASSQGSSGANVLTF. Here the CDR3 DNA reads TGTGCCAGCAGCCAGGGTAGCTCTGGGGCCAACGTCCTGACTTTC.